This T cell receptor (beta chain) was profiled in a study of post-analysis software for immune sequencing data. Study background: Several disease courses (relapsing-remitting, secondary progressive and progressive-relapsing) of multiple sclerosis were included.

The study, taken as a whole, reports: Strong co-clustering by F measure was seen for same-batch samples. Multiple sclerosis was associated with a significant reduction in normalized Chao1 diversity relative to controls. Controls showed lower frequencies than patients for roughly five TRBV segments, and TRBV5-6, TRBV5-1 and TRBV20-1 were among these.

Unique molecular identifiers were present in the TCR beta cDNA libraries. TCRdb redid the calling of the PCR reads with MiXCR, one entry per CDR3 protein. The data contain roughly 600,000 distinct CDR3 sequences, about 44% of them singletons. The CDR3 extends over 15 amino acids. Trimming at V came to 4 bases and at J to 3 bases, leaving 7 bases not matched to a gene. Germline CDR1 reads SGHTA; CDR2 reads FQGNSA. For this clonotype: Its antigen is unknown.

The receptor comes from a girl aged 10 to 17 with multiple sclerosis. This rearrangement joins TRBV7-2 to TRBJ2-7, with TRBD2 matching 9 bases. Input material: blood. The CDR3 DNA reads TGTGCCAGCAGCTCGGAGGGACTAGCAGACTACGAGCAGTACTTC. Amino acids: CASSSEGLADYEQYF.